This TCR beta chain appears in the sequencing data of a study of ipilimumab plus nivolumab after autologous stem cell transplantation. CDR3 length: 12 residues. V was cut by 4 bases and J by 8 bases, with 8 bases left in between. The germline CDR1 and CDR2 sequences are SNHLY and FYNNEI. Patients received nivolumab 3 mg/kg at weeks 1, 4, 7, 10, then fortnightly to week 26. Produced via immunoSEQ multiplex PCR; TCRdb's table is partial and in-frame only. The table lists around 10,000 clones, about 70% of them singletons. V gene TRBV2 combines with J gene TRBJ1-4; D gene uncertain. The source of this sequence is a female donor with multiple myeloma. The sample consisted of PBMCs, taken in a trial of ipilimumab plus nivolumab as post-transplant consolidation. The DNA of the CDR3 is TGTGCCAGCAGTGGTATAGCGGAAAAACTGTTTTTT. This gives the protein CASSGIAEKLFF.